These 5 T cell receptor beta chains came from one sample sequenced in a study of OX40 agonist ivuxolimab in advanced cancers. Clones were sequenced by immunoSEQ multiplex PCR, and TCRdb holds only the in-frame ones, with some missing. The table includes roughly 79,000 clones, around 93% detected once. The material sequenced was CD4+ or CD8+ T cells sorted from blood, taken in a trial of the OX40 agonist ivuxolimab. The receptors originated from an adult with an advanced solid tumor such as melanoma, head and neck, liver or kidney cancer.

The genes are TRBV11-2 and TRBJ2-1, with a tentative D call TRBD2 (6 bases). This CDR3 region has 13 residues. Germline lookup yields CDR1 SGHAT and CDR2 FQNNGV. V gave up 1 base and J gave up 10 bases, with 11 bases separating them. The CDR3 sequence: CASSLGGAGEQFF. DNA of the CDR3: TGTGCCAGCAGCTTAGGAGGGGCGGGGGAGCAGTTCTTC.

This clone has just one count. This chain connects TRBV7-2 to TRBJ2-5, with a weak D call TRBD2 (5 bases). The V gene's germline CDR1 is SGHTA and CDR2 FQGNSA. CDR3 length: 15 amino acids. V gave up 5 bases and J gave up 1 base, with 14 bases separating them. CDR3 sequence: CASSLMSGSQETQYF. The DNA for the CDR3 is TGTGCCAGCAGCCTCATGAGCGGATCCCAAGAGACCCAGTACTTC.

This chain connects TRBV11-3 to TRBJ2-3; 11 bases agree with TRBD2. Germline V gives CDR1 SGHNT, CDR2 YENEEA. With 3 bases clipped from V and 6 bases from J, the junction kept 17 bases outside the gene matches. The CDR3 spans 19 residues. This CDR3 reads CASSFPSGGNSPEGDTQYF. CDR3 bases: TGTGCCAGCAGCTTCCCTAGCGGGGGGAATAGCCCAGAGGGGGATACGCAGTATTTT. The whole variable domain, remainder taken from reference TRBV11-3 and TRBJ2-3, is EAGVVQSPRYKIIEKKQPVAFWCNPISGHNTLYWYLQNLGQGPELLIRYENEEAVDDSQLPKDRFSAERLKGVDSTLKIQPAELGDSAVYLCASSFPSGGNSPEGDTQYFGPGTRLTVL.

The rearrangement uses TRBV13 and TRBJ2-5, with a possible D match to TRBD1 (5 bases). Germline-derived CDR1 and CDR2 are PRHDT and FYEKMQ (reference sequence). The CDR3 sequence is 14 residues long. V was cut by 1 base and J by 5 bases, with 11 bases left in between. In DNA, the CDR3 is TGTGCCAGCAGCTTAGACGCTGACAGCGAGACCCAGTACTTC. It codes for CASSLDADSETQYF.

This clone was detected only once. The chain couples TRBV5-1 to TRBJ2-1; perhaps TRBD2 as D (6 bases). The CDR3 is 14 amino acids. The germline gives CDR1 SGHRS, CDR2 YFSETQ. Trimming shortened V by 5 bases and J by 1 base, and 10 bases separated the two germline ends. CDR3 sequence reads: CASRSGRSYNEQFF. DNA of the CDR3: TGCGCCAGCAGGTCAGGGAGGTCCTACAATGAGCAGTTCTTC.